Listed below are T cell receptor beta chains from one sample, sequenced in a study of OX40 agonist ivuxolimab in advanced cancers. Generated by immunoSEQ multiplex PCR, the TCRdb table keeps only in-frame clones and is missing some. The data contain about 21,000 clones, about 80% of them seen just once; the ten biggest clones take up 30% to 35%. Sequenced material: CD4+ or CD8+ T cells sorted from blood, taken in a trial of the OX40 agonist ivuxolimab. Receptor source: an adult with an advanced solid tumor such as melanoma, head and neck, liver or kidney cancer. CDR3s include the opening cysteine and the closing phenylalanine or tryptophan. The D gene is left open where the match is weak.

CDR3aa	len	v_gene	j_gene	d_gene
CASSYSLAGVAGELFF	16	TRBV7-2	TRBJ2-2	TRBD2
CASSYSMSGNEQYF	14	TRBV6-5	TRBJ2-7	NA
CASSQGGTEAFF	12	TRBV19	TRBJ1-1	TRBD1
CASSPGGGRFFSGYTF	16	TRBV28	TRBJ1-2	NA
CASSEDLRSSYEQYF	15	TRBV5-6	TRBJ2-7	NA
CASSYSSFTSRGTQYF	16	TRBV6-5	TRBJ2-5	NA
CASSEGVVLGYTF	13	TRBV2	TRBJ1-2	NA
CASRPDRENTEAFF	14	TRBV28	TRBJ1-1	TRBD1
CASSRRSGTEAYEQYF	16	TRBV4-1	TRBJ2-7	TRBD1
CASRMTSGRGETQYF	15	TRBV19	TRBJ2-5	TRBD2
CASTLGVGREQFF	13	TRBV11-1	TRBJ2-1	NA
CASSLEGLERSDTQYF	16	TRBV11-2	TRBJ2-3	NA
CASSFVSNTEAFF	13	TRBV7-2	TRBJ1-1	NA
CASSQRTGAVNEQFF	15	TRBV4-1	TRBJ2-1	TRBD1
CASSLGAGGPTDTQYF	16	TRBV5-4	TRBJ2-3	TRBD2
CASSQELAGGREDTQYF	17	TRBV14	TRBJ2-3	TRBD2
CASSLAELPGTQYF	14	TRBV5-1	TRBJ2-5	NA
CASSYPTSRPYEQYF	15	TRBV6-5	TRBJ2-7	NA
CASSFTSGSGDTQYF	15	TRBV6-5	TRBJ2-3	TRBD2
CASSAGPGGAGQETQYF	17	TRBV9	TRBJ2-5	NA
CASAEQRVSYNEQFF	15	TRBV14	TRBJ2-1	NA
CASSFGADYQETQYF	15	TRBV7-9	TRBJ2-5	NA
CASSFEYKSRETQYF	15	TRBV7-9	TRBJ2-5	NA
CASSLTSGPYNEQFF	15	TRBV7-8	TRBJ2-1	TRBD2
CASSLNSGYEQFF	13	TRBV7-2	TRBJ2-1	NA